This TCR beta chain was documented in a study of CD8 T cells in ankylosing spondylitis. Study conclusions and caveats: Matched ankylosing spondylitis synovial fluid reportedly contained a significantly enriched population of disease-linked clones. Apparently characteristic of ankylosing spondylitis blood was a TCR beta motif (eight highly homologous variants).

Trimming removed 1 base from V and 5 bases from J, with 15 bases in between. The CDR3 runs to 15 residues. Germline loops: CDR1 MGHRA, CDR2 YSYEKL. Regarding this clonotype: Its matching antigen is unknown.

Construction of TCR beta libraries was performed using quantitative 5'-RACE with molecular barcodes. TCRdb called the 5' RACE reads again in MiXCR, with one record for every CDR3 protein. The table has about 130,000 distinct CDR3 sequences, about a tenth seen once. The chain employs TRBV4-1 and TRBJ2-7; D is undetermined. The sequence came from a male donor with ankylosing spondylitis or in good health (not recorded which). The sample taken for sequencing was blood, either unsorted or a sorted T cell fraction (not recorded which). The CDR3 DNA is TGCGCCAGCAGCCAAGGGAATCTAGGCCCCGACGAGCAGTACTTC. It translates to CASSQGNLGPDEQYF.